One T cell receptor (beta chain) is described in this entry. TCRdb's copy holds only in-frame clones and misses some; the assay was immunoSEQ multiplex PCR. The table shows under 15,000 clones, with approximately 90% occurring only once. Germline CDR1 and CDR2: SGHVS and FQNEAQ. Trimming cost V 5 bases and J 3 bases; bases outside gene matches: 6. The CDR3 runs to 14 residues. The sample comes from a study of T cell changes during pregnancy in multiple sclerosis. Sequences were derived from CD8+ T cells from peripheral blood mononuclear cells, sampled in the second trimester of pregnancy. The chain uses TRBV7-8 and TRBJ1-2, with 7 positions matching TRBD1. The clonotype comes from a female donor in good health, enrolled as a control in a pregnancy study. CDR3 sequence reads: CASSADRDDYGYTF. Written as DNA, the CDR3 is TGTGCCAGCAGCGCCGACAGGGACGACTATGGCTACACCTTC.